This T cell receptor beta chain was documented in a study of control samples from healthy donors and cancer patients. Using immunoSEQ multiplex PCR, the repertoire was profiled, and TCRdb retains in-frame clones only, with some absent. The sample has about 95,000 clones; approximately 80% are singletons. There are 14 residues in the CDR3. Germline V gives CDR1 ENHRY, CDR2 SYGVKD. The V and J ends lost 4 bases and 6 bases, in that order; junction bases with no gene match: 7. The V gene is TRBV10-3, the J gene TRBJ2-3; the match to TRBD1 covers 7 bases. The sequenced sample consisted of blood. The TCR originated in a man aged 25-45 years in good health. The CDR3, as DNA: TGTGCCATCAGTGGAGGGGACAGTGCGGATACGCAGTATTTT. Its protein is CAISGGDSADTQYF.